Shown below are 10 T cell receptor beta chains from a single sample sequenced in a study of T cell repertoires in ileal Crohn's disease. Measured with immunoSEQ multiplex PCR; TCRdb has only the in-frame clones, and not every one. Of roughly 5,100 clones in the sample, more than 75% were seen once. The sample consisted of ileal tissue. All receptors come from an adult with Crohn's disease.

The chain is built from TRBV6-6 and TRBJ1-1, with D unclear. Germline V lookup: CDR1 MNHNY, CDR2 SVGAGI (reference sequence). V lost 5 bases, J lost 11 bases, and 18 bases lay in between. The length of the CDR3 is 13 residues. The CDR3 protein is CASSTGPAGSAFF. CDR3 bases: TGTGCCAGCAGTACCGGGCCCGCCGGGTCGGCTTTCTTT.

Here the CDR3 DNA reads TGTGCCAGCAGTTTATCGGGGGCGAGAAATGAGCAGTTCTTC. Protein product: CASSLSGARNEQFF. The rearrangement joins TRBV28 to TRBJ2-1; D possibly matches TRBD1 or TRBD2 (6 bases each). Trimming removed 1 base at V and 7 bases at J, with 11 bases between. Germline lookup yields CDR1 MDHEN and CDR2 SYDVKM. The CDR3 has 14 residues.

The rearrangement uses TRBV27 and TRBJ1-6; the match to TRBD1 covers 7 bases. In germline, CDR1 is MNHEY, CDR2 SMNVEV (reference sequence). The CDR3 contains 14 residues. V gave up 3 bases and J gave up 9 bases; unmatched junction bases: 5. The CDR3 DNA follows: TGTGCCAGCAGTTTGTCAGGGGGAGCTTCACCCCTCCACTTT. Amino acid sequence: CASSLSGGASPLHF.

The rearrangement joins TRBV7-2 to TRBJ2-1, with D hard to call. There are 17 residues in the CDR3. V was trimmed by 4 bases and J by 7 bases, leaving 23 bases between them. Germline assignment: CDR1 SGHTA and CDR2 FQGNSA. CDR3 nucleotides: TGTGCCAGCAGCTCCCGGGTGGGCCAGAGCACCGGGAATGAGCAGTTCTTC. Translating it yields CASSSRVGQSTGNEQFF.

The CDR3: CASSIGAAAYQPQHF. DNA of the CDR3: TGTGCCAGTAGTATAGGGGCGGCCGCTTATCAGCCCCAGCATTTT. The gene calls are TRBV19 and TRBJ1-5; D uncertain. Germline V lookup: CDR1 LNHDA, CDR2 SQIVND (reference sequence). This CDR3 region has 15 residues. With 1 base removed from V and 5 bases from J, the gap between germline ends came to 12 bases.

The rearrangement links TRBV5-4 to TRBJ1-1, with 9 bases fitting TRBD1. This CDR3 contains 15 residues. Trimming cost V 2 bases and J 5 bases; bases outside gene matches: 7. Germline CDR1 is SGHNT and CDR2 is YYREEE (reference sequence). The CDR3 DNA follows: TGTGCCAGCAGCTTCGGTCGACAGGGGGGAACTGAAGCTTTCTTT. Translating gives CASSFGRQGGTEAFF.

The chain employs TRBV2 and TRBJ1-5; D is unresolved. The CDR3 is 15 residues long. Germline-derived CDR1 and CDR2 are SNHLY and FYNNEI. Between the trimmed V and J ends, which lost 6 bases and 2 bases, there was a span of 14 bases. This chain's CDR3 is CASSGDRFGNQPQHF. The CDR3 DNA is TGTGCCAGCAGCGGAGACCGGTTCGGCAATCAGCCCCAGCATTTT.

This chain uses TRBV4-2 with TRBJ1-5, with 7 positions matching TRBD1. Germline V gene data show CDR1 as LGHNA and CDR2 as YNFKEQ. J was trimmed by 0 bases and V by 1 base; bases with no gene match: 3. The CDR3 extends over 16 amino acids. The DNA of the CDR3 is TGTGCCAGCAGCCAAGGGGACAGCCTTAGCAATCAGCCCCAGCATTTT. Amino acids: CASSQGDSLSNQPQHF.

The chain recombines TRBV28 with TRBJ2-1, with a tentative D call TRBD1 (6 bases). Germline V gene lookup returns CDR1 MDHEN and CDR2 SYDVKM. The ends were cut back, 7 bases at V and 2 bases at J, with 15 bases in the middle. This CDR3 is 15 amino acids long. In DNA form, the CDR3 reads TGTGCCAGCACAACTCCCAAGGGGGCCTACAATGAGCAGTTCTTC. Residues: CASTTPKGAYNEQFF. Drawing the rest from reference TRBV28 and TRBJ2-1, the complete variable domain is DVKVTQSSRYLVKRTGEKVFLECVQDMDHENMFWYRQDPGLGLRLIYFSYDVKMKEKGDIPEGYSVSREKKERFSLILESASTNQTSMYLCASTTPKGAYNEQFFGPGTRLTVL.

V and J are TRBV28 and TRBJ1-5, with a weak D call TRBD1 (5 bases). The CDR3 has 16 residues. V shed 5 bases and J shed 0 bases, with 14 bases lying between them. CDR1 MDHEN and CDR2 SYDVKM come from the germline V gene. CDR3 coding DNA: TGTGCCAGCAGTAGACAGAGGAAATATAGCAATCAGCCCCAGCATTTT. Its protein product is CASSRQRKYSNQPQHF.